Following are 9 T cell receptor beta chains from one sample sequenced in a study of T cells after yellow fever vaccination. TCRdb recomputed calls from the 5' RACE reads with MiXCR, one row per CDR3 protein. The sample holds some 390,000 distinct CDR3 sequences; around 20% are singletons and the top ten take roughly 19%. The starting material was PBMCs, obtained before the yellow fever booster vaccination. These receptors originate from a man aged 18 to 29 who received the YFV17D yellow fever vaccine.

This rearrangement joins TRBV24-1 to TRBJ1-2; D not resolved. V dropped 2 bases and J dropped 4 bases, with 10 bases sitting between them. CDR1 and CDR2 from the germline V gene are KGHDR and SFDVKD. This CDR3 is 14 amino acids long. CDR3 in amino acids: CATSDSRSIYGYTF. The CDR3 nucleotides are TGTGCCACCAGTGATTCTAGATCGATCTATGGCTACACCTTC.

As concerns this clonotype: The junction and the germline gene differ at one end; a read error may be behind it. The CDR3 DNA is TGTGCCATAAGGCTTACCGGGGGGCTGTTTTTT. Translation gives CAIRLTGGLFF. V and J are TRBV7-9 and TRBJ2-2; a possible D gene is TRBD2 (6 bases). CDR3 length equals 11 residues. Germline CDR1 and CDR2: SEHNR and FQNEAQ (reference sequence).

This clonotype has a handful of counts. The chain employs TRBV4-3 and TRBJ2-5; D may be TRBD1 (6 bases). This CDR3 region has 15 residues. V was clipped by 0 bases and J by 5 bases, with 13 bases between them. CDR1 and CDR2 (germline): LGHNA, YSLEER. As DNA, the CDR3 is TGCGCCAGCAGCCAAGATTACAGGGCCGGGGAGACCCAGTACTTC. Translation gives CASSQDYRAGETQYF.

CDR3 region: CATRNTGDVGGYTF. CDR3 nucleotides: TGTGCCACCAGAAATACAGGGGACGTCGGTGGCTACACCTTC. The rearrangement joins TRBV15 to TRBJ1-2; 7 bases fit TRBD1. V gave up 6 bases and J gave up 7 bases; unmatched junction bases: 11. Germline V gene data show CDR1 as LNHNV and CDR2 as YYDKDF (reference sequence). CDR3 length: 14 amino acids.

V usage is TRBV5-1 and J usage is TRBJ1-2; 8 bases align to TRBD1. Germline CDR1 SGHRS, CDR2 YFSETQ. The V segment lost 4 bases and the J segment 4 bases; nucleotides outside the gene matches: 6. The CDR3 is 14 residues long. CDR3 region: CASSELDRVYGYTF. CDR3 coding DNA: TGCGCCAGCAGCGAACTGGACAGGGTCTATGGCTACACCTTC.

The chain combines TRBV9 with TRBJ1-4, with TRBD1 matching over 8 bases. After removal of 3 bases from V and 4 bases from J, the junction contained 2 bases not matched to a gene. This CDR3 spans 14 amino acids. Germline V lookup: CDR1 SGDLS, CDR2 YYNGEE. The CDR3 protein is CASSADRGNEKLFF. CDR3 DNA: TGTGCCAGCAGCGCTGACAGGGGTAATGAAAAACTGTTTTTT.

The table lists this clonotype with many counts. The V call is TRBV5-6, the J call TRBJ1-1; D is undetermined. This CDR3 spans 13 amino acids. Germline V gene lookup returns CDR1 SGHDT and CDR2 YYEEEE. The V end was cut by 4 bases, the J end by 1 base, with 8 bases between. CDR3 amino acids: CASSRRGNTEAFF. The CDR3 DNA is TGTGCCAGCAGCCGACGTGGGAACACTGAAGCTTTCTTT.

V and J are TRBV20-1 and TRBJ2-7; D possibly corresponds to TRBD2 (5 bases). The CDR3 length is 14 residues. Germline V gives CDR1 DFQATT, CDR2 SNEGSKA (reference sequence). The V end lost 4 bases, the J end lost 6 bases, and 19 bases lay between the germline ends. DNA for the CDR3: TGCAGTGCTACGGAGGCCCACAGAACCTCCGAGCAGTACGTC. As protein: CSATEAHRTSEQYV.

The chain has TRBV7-9 and TRBJ1-2, with TRBD1 identical over 7 bases. V shed 6 bases and J 4 bases; nucleotides not matched to a gene: 5. CDR1 is SEHNR and CDR2 is FQNEAQ in the germline V gene (reference sequence). The CDR3 contains 13 residues. The CDR3 loop is CASRGTEGYGYTF. The CDR3 nucleotides are TGTGCCAGCAGGGGGACAGAAGGCTATGGCTACACCTTC.